The 17 T cell receptor beta chains given below trace back to one sample, sequenced in a study of cytomegalovirus exposure and HLA in healthy donors. PCR was performed using 60 Vbeta and 13 Jbeta primers. Generated by immunoSEQ multiplex PCR, the TCRdb table keeps only in-frame clones and is missing some. This table holds about 100,000 clones, more than 65% found once. Material: PBMCs. These receptors were collected from a woman under 30 in good health and CMV-seropositive.

About this clone itself: This sample includes further DNA sequences coding for the same CDR3. The chain couples TRBV5-6 to TRBJ2-7; 9 bases are shared with TRBD1. This CDR3 is built from 15 residues. With V trimmed by 4 bases and J by 4 bases, 9 bases remained unmatched. CDR1 is SGHDT and CDR2 is YYEEEE in the germline V gene. CDR3 amino acids: CASSPGDRGTYEQYF. As DNA, the CDR3 is TGTGCCAGCAGCCCGGGAGACAGGGGGACGTACGAGCAGTACTTC.

This chain connects TRBV29-1 to TRBJ2-2; TRBD2 is a possible D gene (6 bases). V was clipped by 7 bases and J by 1 base, with 10 bases between them. Germline V gene data show CDR1 as SQVTM and CDR2 as ANQGSEA. The CDR3 is 13 residues long. CDR3 sequence: CSGRSGNTGELFF. CDR3 coding DNA: TGCAGCGGTCGTAGCGGGAACACCGGGGAGCTGTTTTTT.

The chain recombines TRBV30 with TRBJ2-1; weak D call: TRBD2 (5 bases). V was pared by 4 bases and J by 5 bases, with 18 bases between. The length of the CDR3 is 15 residues. From germline, CDR1 is GTSNPN and CDR2 SVGIG (reference sequence). The CDR3 coding sequence is TGTGCCTGGAAGTACGGGCCCTCGGGAAACAATGAGCAGTTCTTC. This encodes CAWKYGPSGNNEQFF.

This clone was recorded once. The V gene is TRBV6-5, the J gene TRBJ2-7; 7 bases are shared with TRBD1. This CDR3 comprises 13 residues. The ends lost 2 bases at V and 3 bases at J; junction bases unmatched: 1. Per germline, CDR1 MNHEY and CDR2 SVGAGI. CDR3 nucleotide sequence: TGTGCCAGCAGTTACGGGGACAGCTACGAGCAGTACTTC. This translates into CASSYGDSYEQYF.

The chain carries TRBV4-2 and TRBJ1-2, with 8 bases that match TRBD1. Germline-derived CDR1 and CDR2 are LGHNA and YNFKEQ. CDR3 size: 13 residues. Trimming removed 4 bases from V and 6 bases from J; junction bases left unmatched: 4. CDR3 loop: CASSRGQVDGYTF. The CDR3 DNA follows: TGTGCCAGCAGCCGGGGACAGGTCGATGGCTACACCTTC.

This chain connects TRBV5-4 to TRBJ2-3; no definite D call. CDR3 length equals 16 residues. Between the trimmed V and J ends, which lost 0 bases and 2 bases, there was a span of 13 bases. Germline CDR1 and CDR2: SGHNT and YYREEE (reference sequence). The CDR3 reads CASSLASETHTDTQYF. CDR3 sequence (DNA): TGTGCCAGCAGCTTGGCCTCCGAAACTCACACAGATACGCAGTATTTT.

The chain couples TRBV7-6 to TRBJ2-2; TRBD1 agrees at 8 bases. V shed 3 bases, J shed 6 bases, and the junction held 9 bases outside the gene matches. The CDR3 has 16 amino acids. From germline, CDR1 is SGHVS and CDR2 FNYEAQ. CDR3: CASSFTGGTLSGELFF. CDR3 sequence (DNA): TGTGCCAGCAGCTTCACAGGGGGAACATTATCCGGGGAGCTGTTTTTT.

In its sample, this clone was seen a few times. This chain joins TRBV6-4 and TRBJ2-3; 12 bases align to TRBD2. The CDR3 runs to 15 residues. Germline values: CDR1 MRHNA, CDR2 SNTAGT. Trimming at V came to 3 bases and at J to 4 bases, leaving 2 bases not matched to a gene. The CDR3 nucleotides read TGTGCCAGCAGTGAGACTAGCGGGAGTTCAGATACGCAGTATTTT. This sequence encodes CASSETSGSSDTQYF.

The genes are TRBV6-5 and TRBJ2-4; D gene ambiguous. This CDR3 spans 14 amino acids. In germline, CDR1 is MNHEY, CDR2 SVGAGI. V shed 5 bases and J shed 4 bases, with 12 bases lying between them. CDR3 amino acids: CASSPQPSKNIQYF. In nucleotides, the CDR3 is TGTGCCAGCAGTCCACAGCCCTCGAAAAACATTCAGTACTTC.

This chain joins TRBV28 and TRBJ2-7; 7 bases are shared with TRBD2. V shed 7 bases and J 2 bases; nucleotides not matched to a gene: 2. The CDR3 extends over 12 amino acids. CDR1 is MDHEN, CDR2 SYDVKM, per germline. CDR3 bases: TGTGCCAGCACGGGGGGTCCCTACGAGCAGTACTTC. This sequence encodes CASTGGPYEQYF.

In regard to this clone: Other DNA sequences in the same sample also yield this CDR3. This rearrangement joins TRBV10-2 to TRBJ2-3; D gene ambiguous. In germline, CDR1 is WSHSY, CDR2 SAAADI. The CDR3 runs to 14 residues. The CDR3 nucleotides are TGCGCTAGCCGACTGGTCCGACTCACAGATACGCAGTATTTT. It encodes CASRLVRLTDTQYF.

CDR3 loop: CASSVATSPSIDTQYF. The CDR3 DNA reads TGTGCCAGCAGCGTAGCGACTAGCCCGTCAATTGATACGCAGTATTTT. The chain combines TRBV9 with TRBJ2-3; the match to TRBD2 covers 7 bases. From germline, CDR1 is SGDLS and CDR2 YYNGEE. The CDR3 covers 16 residues. V lost 0 bases and J lost 6; bases outside the gene matches: 10.

This clone was counted a single time. The rearrangement links TRBV10-3 to TRBJ1-1; 11 bases are a match to TRBD1. The ends lost 6 bases at V and 7 bases at J; junction bases unmatched: 10. From germline, CDR1 is ENHRY and CDR2 SYGVKD. The CDR3 extends over 15 amino acids. The CDR3: CAISTGLDRGHEAFF. Written as DNA, the CDR3 is TGTGCCATCAGCACCGGTTTGGACAGGGGGCATGAAGCTTTCTTT.

The genes are TRBV9 and TRBJ2-3; 9 nucleotides align to TRBD2. The germline V gene has CDR1 SGDLS and CDR2 YYNGEE. V lost 1 base to trimming and J lost 6 bases; unmatched junction nucleotides: 9. This CDR3 is built from 16 residues. The CDR3 DNA reads as TGTGCCAGCAGCGTAACTGGACTAGCGCGTATCGATACGCAGTATTTT. Protein sequence: CASSVTGLARIDTQYF.

The chain couples TRBV18 to TRBJ2-7; TRBD1 agrees at 9 bases. The germline gives CDR1 KGHSH, CDR2 LQKENI. V lost 6 bases, J lost 3 bases, and 6 bases stayed unmatched. CDR3 length: 14 amino acids. CDR3 in DNA: TGTGCCAGCTCCTCGCGACAGGGGGTCTACGAGCAGTACTTC. This translates into CASSSRQGVYEQYF.

This chain joins TRBV7-3 and TRBJ1-1; D call uncertain. CDR1 is SGHTA and CDR2 is FQGTGA in the germline V gene. V was pared by 5 bases and J by 4 bases, with 14 bases between. There are 14 residues in the CDR3. This chain's CDR3 is CASSALSEGTEAFF. Here the CDR3 DNA reads TGTGCCAGCAGCGCTTTATCTGAGGGCACTGAAGCTTTCTTT.

This chain uses TRBV30 with TRBJ1-2; 9 nucleotides match TRBD1. With V trimmed by 0 bases and J by 4 bases, 27 bases remained unmatched. CDR3 length: 22 residues. Germline V lookup: CDR1 GTSNPN, CDR2 SVGIG (reference sequence). CDR3 loop: CAWSVHFVWVPMGQGTAYGYTF. The CDR3 nucleotides are TGTGCCTGGAGTGTACATTTTGTATGGGTTCCGATGGGACAGGGAACCGCCTATGGCTACACCTTC. The whole variable domain, remainder taken from reference TRBV30 and TRBJ1-2, is SQTIHQWPATLVQPVGSPLSLECTVEGTSNPNLYWYRQAAGRGLQLLFYSVGIGQISSEVPQNLSASRPQDRQFILSSKKLLLSDSGFYLCAWSVHFVWVPMGQGTAYGYTFGSGTRLTVV.